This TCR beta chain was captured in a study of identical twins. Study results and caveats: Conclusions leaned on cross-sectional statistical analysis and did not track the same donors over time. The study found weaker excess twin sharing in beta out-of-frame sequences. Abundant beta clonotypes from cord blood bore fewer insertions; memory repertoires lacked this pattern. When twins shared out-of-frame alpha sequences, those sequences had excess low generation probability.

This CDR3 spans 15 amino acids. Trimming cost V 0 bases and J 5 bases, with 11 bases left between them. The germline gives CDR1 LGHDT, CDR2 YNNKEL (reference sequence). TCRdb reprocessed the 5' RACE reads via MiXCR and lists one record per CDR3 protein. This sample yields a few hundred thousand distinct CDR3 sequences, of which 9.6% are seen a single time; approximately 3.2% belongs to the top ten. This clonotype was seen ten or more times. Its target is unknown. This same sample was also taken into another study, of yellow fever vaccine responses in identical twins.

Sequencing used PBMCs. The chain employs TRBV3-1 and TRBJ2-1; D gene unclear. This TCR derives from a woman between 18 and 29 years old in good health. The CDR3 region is CASSQDGRRNNEQFF. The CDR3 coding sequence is TGTGCCAGCAGCCAAGACGGGCGGAGAAACAATGAGCAGTTCTTC.